This TCR beta chain was captured by sequencing in a study of a mutant IDH1 vaccine in newly diagnosed glioma. About this clone itself: No antigen is known for it.

Trimming took 1 base from V and 9 from J, leaving 15 bases between them. The CDR3 has 14 residues. Per germline, CDR1 SEHNR and CDR2 FQNEAQ (reference sequence). Stated time point: week 47, end of study. Vaccination comprised doses that each held 300 ug of mutant IDH1 20-mer peptide, plus topical imiquimod. Libraries were prepared by immunoSEQ multiplex PCR; TCRdb keeps only in-frame clonotypes and omits some of them. Counted here are tens of thousands of clones, about 81% occurring once; the ten biggest clones make up around 3.8%. Sequenced here: PBMCs, sampled from a glioma patient whose treatment included an IDH1 peptide vaccine. This chain connects TRBV7-9 to TRBJ1-2; D gene unclear. The origin of this receptor is a man in his forties or fifties with glioma. Some clones in this sample may be carry-over from other donors' samples. CDR3 sequence reads: CASSLDPNSLRYTF. CDR3 sequence (DNA): TGTGCCAGCAGCTTAGACCCCAACAGCTTACGCTACACCTTC.